The 14 T cell receptor beta chains in this list originate from one sample, sequenced in a study of T cell responses to AZD1222 COVID-19 vaccine. The repertoire was sequenced with immunoSEQ multiplex PCR; TCRdb's copy has only in-frame clones and lacks some. The sample contains 170,000 or so clones, roughly 90% of which appear only once. Sequencing used peripheral blood, obtained on day 0 of AZD1222 vaccination. The receptor source for this set is an adult in good health.

CDR3 DNA: TGTGCCAGTAGTCCGCTCGGTGGCAATCAGCCCCAGCATTTT. Its translation is CASSPLGGNQPQHF. This rearrangement joins TRBV19 to TRBJ1-5; D gene uncertain. Trimming pared 5 bases from V and 2 bases from J, leaving 10 bases between. There are 14 residues in the CDR3. The germline V gene encodes CDR1 LNHDA and CDR2 SQIVND (reference sequence).

The chain carries TRBV28 and TRBJ1-1; no clear D gene. Germline-derived CDR1 and CDR2 are MDHEN and SYDVKM. The V and J ends lost 8 bases and 6 bases respectively, with 7 bases between them. The CDR3 is 10 amino acids. The CDR3, as DNA: TGTGCCAGCTTAGGCCCTGAAGCTTTCTTT. As protein: CASLGPEAFF.

The rearrangement joins TRBV4-2 to TRBJ1-1, with D possibly matching TRBD1 (5 bases). Trimming stripped 3 bases from V and 1 base from J, with 18 bases between. Germline V lookup: CDR1 LGHNA, CDR2 YNFKEQ. The CDR3 runs 17 residues. The CDR3 DNA follows: TGTGCCAGCAGCCACCTTAGGGGCAGGATCGGGAACACTGAAGCTTTCTTT. Amino acids: CASSHLRGRIGNTEAFF.

CDR3 in DNA: TGCAGCGTTCGCCGCAACGGCGGAACGAGCTCCTACGAGCAGTACTTC. The encoded protein is CSVRRNGGTSSYEQYF. This rearrangement joins TRBV29-1 to TRBJ2-7; the D is unclear. Germline CDR1 is SQVTM and CDR2 is ANQGSEA. V dropped 5 bases and J dropped 0 bases, with 20 bases sitting between them. This CDR3 contains 16 residues.

This rearrangement joins TRBV5-8 to TRBJ2-7, with 9 bases matching TRBD1. The CDR3 is 14 residues long. Germline CDR1 and CDR2: SGHTS and YDEGEE. Trimming cost V 1 base and J 7 bases; bases outside gene matches: 6. Written as DNA, the CDR3 is TGTGCCAGCAGCTTGCACAGGGGGCAAGGGGAGCAGTACTTC. Its translation: CASSLHRGQGEQYF.

This clone appeared a single time. The chain joins TRBV2 to TRBJ2-1; 7 bases agree with TRBD2. This CDR3 region has 15 residues. J lost 7 bases, V lost 5 bases, and 11 bases had no gene match. CDR1 and CDR2 (germline): SNHLY, FYNNEI. In DNA form, the CDR3 reads TGTGCCAGCAGTCGTAACCGGGAGGCCTGGAATGAGCAGTTCTTC. Its protein product is CASSRNREAWNEQFF.

The rearrangement uses TRBV9 and TRBJ1-1; the D gene is possibly TRBD1 (5 bases). CDR3 length: 13 residues. Trimming took 1 base from V and 5 from J, leaving 9 bases between them. The V gene's germline CDR1 is SGDLS and CDR2 YYNGEE. CDR3 in amino acids: CASSVTSGTEAFF. CDR3 in DNA: TGTGCCAGCAGCGTAACCTCAGGGACTGAAGCTTTCTTT.

V and J are TRBV5-6 and TRBJ2-3, with D uncertain. V shed 4 bases and J shed 1 base, with 7 bases lying between them. The germline gives CDR1 SGHDT, CDR2 YYEEEE. This CDR3 is 13 amino acids long. CDR3 sequence (DNA): TGTGCCAGCAGCCTGATTGGCACAGATACGCAGTATTTT. Its protein product is CASSLIGTDTQYF.

This clone was counted once. V gene TRBV5-1 combines with J gene TRBJ1-6; 7 bases map to TRBD1. This CDR3 region has 16 residues. Germline V gene data show CDR1 as SGHRS and CDR2 as YFSETQ. V shed 2 bases and J 9 bases; nucleotides not matched to a gene: 11. CDR3 in amino acids: CASSLPTGMGISPLHF. Here the CDR3 DNA reads TGCGCCAGCAGCTTACCGACAGGGATGGGGATTTCACCCCTCCACTTT.

V is TRBV3-1 (or the pseudogene TRBV3-2) and J is TRBJ2-1; 11 positions agree with TRBD2. V lost 0 bases, J lost 8 bases, and 12 bases stayed unmatched. Germline CDR1 reads LGHDT; CDR2 reads YNNKEL (reference sequence). The CDR3 totals 18 residues. CDR3 sequence reads: CASSQDRVVAGGVHEQFF. The CDR3, as DNA: TGTGCCAGCAGCCAAGATCGGGTTGTAGCGGGAGGGGTCCATGAGCAGTTCTTC.

The V call is TRBV11-3, the J call TRBJ2-2; D remains ambiguous. V was cut by 5 bases and J by 1 base, with 2 bases left in between. Germline V gene lookup returns CDR1 SGHNT and CDR2 YENEEA. CDR3 size: 12 residues. The CDR3 is CASSQNTGELFF. CDR3 DNA sequence: TGTGCCAGCAGCCAGAACACCGGGGAGCTGTTTTTT.

The chain employs TRBV29-1 and TRBJ1-2; D gene uncertain. V lost 3 bases to trimming and J lost 1 base, with 6 bases between them. The CDR3 spans 12 residues. The germline V gene has CDR1 SQVTM and CDR2 ANQGSEA. Written as DNA, the CDR3 is TGCAGCGTTGATTACGGTAACTATGGCTACACCTTC. Translated: CSVDYGNYGYTF.

This clone was counted between two and nine times. The chain employs TRBV7-9 and TRBJ2-1, with TRBD2 as a possible D gene (6 bases). V dropped 5 bases and J dropped 8 bases, with 16 bases sitting between them. The CDR3 sequence is 14 residues long. Germline loops: CDR1 SEHNR, CDR2 FQNEAQ (reference sequence). The CDR3, as DNA: TGTGCCAGCAGCCTATTAATAGCGGCGGATGAGCAGTTCTTC. It codes for CASSLLIAADEQFF.

V usage is TRBV27 and J usage is TRBJ1-6, with 8 bases matching TRBD1. The CDR3 contains 20 residues. The germline V gene has CDR1 MNHEY and CDR2 SMNVEV (reference sequence). V was pared by 1 base and J by 8 bases, with 19 bases of the junction left unmatched. DNA for the CDR3: TGTGCCAGCAGTTTATTCCCCCCCCACCAGGACAGGGTCGTGTATTCACCCCTCCACTTT. Its protein is CASSLFPPHQDRVVYSPLHF.